This T cell receptor beta chain was sequenced during a study of blood T cells in healthy people across ages. Across the study: With template switching, about one barcoded beta molecule was captured per two T cells. Findings of the study overall: Roughly linear declines in TCR beta diversity per million T cells occurred with age.

A second about 7 to 11 cycle PCR used barcoded and J-beta primers. Researchers report that each sample yielded at least 2.5 million CDR3-containing paired-end reads. Via MiXCR, TCRdb re-called the 5' RACE reads, giving one row per CDR3 protein. This table holds roughly 410,000 distinct CDR3 sequences, over 45% found once. Between the trimmed V and J ends, which lost 5 bases and 5 bases, there was a span of 7 bases. This CDR3 is 11 amino acids long. The V gene's germline CDR1 is SGHTA and CDR2 FQGNSA. On this clonotype: Its target is not known.

Peripheral blood from each donor was collected in a volume of about 10 milliliters. This receptor was taken from a man aged 60-69 years in good health. Sequencing was done on a sample of blood. The V gene is TRBV7-2, the J gene TRBJ2-7; D remains unclear. For the CDR3, the DNA is TGTGCCAGCAGCCCGGACCACGAGCAGTACTTC. Translation gives CASSPDHEQYF.